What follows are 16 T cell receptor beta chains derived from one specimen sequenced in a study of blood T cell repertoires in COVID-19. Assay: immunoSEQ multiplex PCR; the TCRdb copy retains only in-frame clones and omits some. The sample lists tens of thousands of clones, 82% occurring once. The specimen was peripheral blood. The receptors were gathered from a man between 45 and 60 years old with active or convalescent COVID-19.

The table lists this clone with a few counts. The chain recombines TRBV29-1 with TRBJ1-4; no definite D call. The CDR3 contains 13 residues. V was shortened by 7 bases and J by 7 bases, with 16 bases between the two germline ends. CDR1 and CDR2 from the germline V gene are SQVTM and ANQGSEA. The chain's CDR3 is CSARAREGEKLFF. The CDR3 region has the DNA TGCAGCGCAAGGGCCCGGGAAGGTGAAAAACTGTTTTTT.

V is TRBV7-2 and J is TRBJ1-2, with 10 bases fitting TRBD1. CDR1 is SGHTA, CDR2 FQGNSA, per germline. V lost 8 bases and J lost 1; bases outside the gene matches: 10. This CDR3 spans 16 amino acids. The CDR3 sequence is CASDGGQGTINYGYTF. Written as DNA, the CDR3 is TGTGCCAGCGACGGGGGACAGGGGACTATTAACTATGGCTACACCTTC.

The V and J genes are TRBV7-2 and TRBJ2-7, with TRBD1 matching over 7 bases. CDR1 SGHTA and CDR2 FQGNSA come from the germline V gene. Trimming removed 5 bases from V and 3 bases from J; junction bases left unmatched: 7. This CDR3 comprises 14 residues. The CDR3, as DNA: TGTGCCAGCAGCAAATGGACAGGAGGCTACGAGCAGTACTTC. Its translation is CASSKWTGGYEQYF.

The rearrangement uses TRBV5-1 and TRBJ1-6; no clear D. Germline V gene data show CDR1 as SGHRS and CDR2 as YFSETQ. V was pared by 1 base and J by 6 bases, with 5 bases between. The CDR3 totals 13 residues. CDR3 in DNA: TGCGCCAGCAGCTTGACGGGTAATTCACCCCTCCACTTT. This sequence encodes CASSLTGNSPLHF.

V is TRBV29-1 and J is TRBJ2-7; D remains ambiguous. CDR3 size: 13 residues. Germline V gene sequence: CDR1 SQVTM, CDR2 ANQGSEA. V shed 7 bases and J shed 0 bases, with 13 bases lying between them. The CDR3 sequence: CSAVGVSSYEQYF. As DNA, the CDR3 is TGCAGCGCCGTGGGCGTTAGCTCCTACGAGCAGTACTTC.

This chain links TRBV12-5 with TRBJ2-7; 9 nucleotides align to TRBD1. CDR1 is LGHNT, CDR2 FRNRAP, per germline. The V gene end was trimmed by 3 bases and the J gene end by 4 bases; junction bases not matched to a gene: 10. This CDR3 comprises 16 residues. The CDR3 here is CASGFNGQGSPYEQYV. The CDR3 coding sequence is TGTGCTAGTGGTTTTAATGGACAGGGGTCCCCTTACGAGCAGTACGTC.

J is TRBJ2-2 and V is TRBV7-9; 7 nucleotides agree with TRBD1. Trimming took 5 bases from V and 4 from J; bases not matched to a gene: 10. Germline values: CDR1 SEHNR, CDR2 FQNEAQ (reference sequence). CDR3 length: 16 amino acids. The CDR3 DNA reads TGTGCCAGCAGCAACCTACAGGGGCCTATCACCGGGGAGCTGTTTTTT. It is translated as CASSNLQGPITGELFF.

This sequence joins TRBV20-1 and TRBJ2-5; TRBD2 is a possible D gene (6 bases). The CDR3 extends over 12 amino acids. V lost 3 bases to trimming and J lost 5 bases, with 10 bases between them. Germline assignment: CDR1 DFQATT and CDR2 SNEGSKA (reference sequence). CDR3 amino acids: CSASGLAETQYF. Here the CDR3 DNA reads TGCAGTGCTAGTGGGCTAGCGGAGACCCAGTACTTC.

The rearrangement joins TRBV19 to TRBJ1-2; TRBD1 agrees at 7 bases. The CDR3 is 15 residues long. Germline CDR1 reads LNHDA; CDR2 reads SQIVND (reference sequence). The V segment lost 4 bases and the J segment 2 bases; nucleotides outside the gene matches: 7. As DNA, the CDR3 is TGTGCCAGTAGTACCGACAGGGATGGGAACTATGGCTACACCTTC. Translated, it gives CASSTDRDGNYGYTF. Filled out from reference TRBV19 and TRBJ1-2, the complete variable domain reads DGGITQSPKYLFRKEGQNVTLSCEQNLNHDAMYWYRQDPGQGLRLIYYSQIVNDFQKGDIAEGYSVSREKKESFPLTVTSAQKNPTAFYLCASSTDRDGNYGYTFGSGTRLTVV.

The CDR3 DNA reads TGTGCCAGCAGCAGCGGGGGGCCCACAGATACGCAGTATTTT. The encoded protein is CASSSGGPTDTQYF. The genes are TRBV6-2 or TRBV6-3 and TRBJ2-3; 9 nucleotides align to TRBD2. This CDR3 has 14 residues. J gave up 2 bases and V 6 bases, and 3 bases lay outside the gene matches. Germline V lookup: CDR1 MNHEY, CDR2 SVGEGT.

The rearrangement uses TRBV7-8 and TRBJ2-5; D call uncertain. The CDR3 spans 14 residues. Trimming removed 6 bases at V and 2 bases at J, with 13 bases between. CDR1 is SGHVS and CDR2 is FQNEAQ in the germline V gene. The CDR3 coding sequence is TGTGCCAGCAGTTCACGGATAGCTCAAGAGACCCAGTACTTC. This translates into CASSSRIAQETQYF.

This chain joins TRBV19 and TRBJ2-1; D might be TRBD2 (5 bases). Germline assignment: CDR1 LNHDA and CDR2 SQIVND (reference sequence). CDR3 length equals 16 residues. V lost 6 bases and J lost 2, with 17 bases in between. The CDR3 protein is CASRLENNQAYNEQFF. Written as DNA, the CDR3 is TGTGCCAGTAGACTAGAAAATAATCAGGCCTACAATGAGCAGTTCTTC.

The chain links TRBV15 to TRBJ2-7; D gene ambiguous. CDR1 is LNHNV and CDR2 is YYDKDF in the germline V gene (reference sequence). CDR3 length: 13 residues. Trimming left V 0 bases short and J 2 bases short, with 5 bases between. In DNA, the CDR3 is TGTGCCACCAGCAGAGATCCCGCCTACGAGCAGTACTTC. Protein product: CATSRDPAYEQYF.

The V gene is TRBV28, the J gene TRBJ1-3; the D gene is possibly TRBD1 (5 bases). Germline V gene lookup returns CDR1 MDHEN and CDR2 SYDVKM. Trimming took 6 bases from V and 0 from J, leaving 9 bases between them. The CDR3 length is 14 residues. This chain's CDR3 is CASRQAFSGNTIYF. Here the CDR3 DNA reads TGTGCCAGCAGACAGGCCTTCTCTGGAAACACCATATATTTT. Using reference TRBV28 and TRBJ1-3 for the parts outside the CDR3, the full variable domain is DVKVTQSSRYLVKRTGEKVFLECVQDMDHENMFWYRQDPGLGLRLIYFSYDVKMKEKGDIPEGYSVSREKKERFSLILESASTNQTSMYLCASRQAFSGNTIYFGEGSWLTVV.

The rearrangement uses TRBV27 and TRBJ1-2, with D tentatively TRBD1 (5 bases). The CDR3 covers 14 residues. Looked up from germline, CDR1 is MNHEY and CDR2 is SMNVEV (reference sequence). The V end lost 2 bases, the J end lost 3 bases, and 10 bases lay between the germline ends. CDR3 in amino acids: CASSLAAGYYGYTF. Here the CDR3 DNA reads TGTGCCAGCAGTTTAGCGGCAGGGTACTATGGCTACACCTTC.

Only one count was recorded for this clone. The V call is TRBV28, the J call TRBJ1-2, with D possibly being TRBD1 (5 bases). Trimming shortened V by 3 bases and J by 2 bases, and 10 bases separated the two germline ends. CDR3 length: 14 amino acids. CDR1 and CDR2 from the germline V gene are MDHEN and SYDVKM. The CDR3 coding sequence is TGTGCCAGCAGTTTGAGTCAGGGCAACTATGGCTACACCTTC. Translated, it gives CASSLSQGNYGYTF.